This T cell receptor (beta chain) was sequenced during a study of graft-versus-host responses after intestinal transplantation. Study summary: The transplants performed in recipients were multivisceral, liver-intestinal, or isolated intestinal.

The repertoire was sequenced with immunoSEQ multiplex PCR; TCRdb's copy has only in-frame clones and lacks some. The repertoire holds around 100,000 clones, 90% to 95% seen once, with 1% to 1.5% in the top ten. Study results and caveats: Recipient marrow showed GvH clones, some seen first in ileum or blood. Subjects displaying graft-donor T cell macrochimerism possessed elevated graft-versus-host to host-versus-graft clonal ratios inside allografts. Maximum circulating GvH clone levels tracked with early post-transplant HvG decreases.

With regard to this clone: The target antigen is unknown.

The V gene end was trimmed by 2 bases and the J gene end by 3 bases; junction bases not matched to a gene: 4. Germline CDR1 reads SGHRS; CDR2 reads YFSETQ. This CDR3 has 15 amino acids. The specimen comprised unstimulated CD8+ T cells sorted from spleen or lymph node cells, sampled before intestinal transplant. The chain carries TRBV5-1 and TRBJ2-3, with 9 bases matching TRBD1. The TCR originated in a human donor who received an intestinal transplant. CDR3 loop: CASSFPDRGTDTQYF. In nucleotides, the CDR3 is TGCGCCAGCAGCTTCCCGGACAGGGGTACAGATACGCAGTATTTT.